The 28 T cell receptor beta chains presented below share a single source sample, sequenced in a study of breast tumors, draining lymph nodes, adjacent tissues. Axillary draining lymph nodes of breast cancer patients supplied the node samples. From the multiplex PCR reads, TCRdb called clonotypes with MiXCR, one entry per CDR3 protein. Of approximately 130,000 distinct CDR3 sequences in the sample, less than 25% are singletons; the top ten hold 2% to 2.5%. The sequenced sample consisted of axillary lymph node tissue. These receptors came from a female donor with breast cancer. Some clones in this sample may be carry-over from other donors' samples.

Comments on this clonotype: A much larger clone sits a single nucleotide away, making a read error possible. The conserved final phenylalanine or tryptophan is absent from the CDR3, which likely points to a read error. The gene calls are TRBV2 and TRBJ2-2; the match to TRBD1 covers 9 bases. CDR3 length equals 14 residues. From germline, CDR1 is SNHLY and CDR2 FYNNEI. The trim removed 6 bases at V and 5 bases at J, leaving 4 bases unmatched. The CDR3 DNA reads TGTGCCAGCAGGGGACAGGGTCAGACCGGGGAGCTGTTTTCT. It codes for CASRGQGQTGELFS.

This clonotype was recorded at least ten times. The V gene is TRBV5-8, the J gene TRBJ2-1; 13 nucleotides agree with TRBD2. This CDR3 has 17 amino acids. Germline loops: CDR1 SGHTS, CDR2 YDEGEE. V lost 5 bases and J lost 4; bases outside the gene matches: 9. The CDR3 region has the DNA TGTGCCAGCAGATACCGGACTAGCGGGAGCCTATACAATGAGCAGTTCTTC. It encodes CASRYRTSGSLYNEQFF. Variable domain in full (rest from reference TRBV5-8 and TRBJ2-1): EAGVTQSPTHLIKTRGQQATLRCSPISGHTSVYWYQQALGLGLQFLLWYDEGEERNRGNFPPRFSGRQFPNYSSELNVNALELEDSALYLCASRYRTSGSLYNEQFFGPGTRLTVL.

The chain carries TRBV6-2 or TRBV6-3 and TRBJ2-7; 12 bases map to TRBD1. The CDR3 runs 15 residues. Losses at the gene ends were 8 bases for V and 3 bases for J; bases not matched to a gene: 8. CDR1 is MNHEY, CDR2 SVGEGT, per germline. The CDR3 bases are TGTGCCAGCGGGACAGGGGGCTCCTTCAACTACGAGCAGTACTTC. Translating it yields CASGTGGSFNYEQYF.

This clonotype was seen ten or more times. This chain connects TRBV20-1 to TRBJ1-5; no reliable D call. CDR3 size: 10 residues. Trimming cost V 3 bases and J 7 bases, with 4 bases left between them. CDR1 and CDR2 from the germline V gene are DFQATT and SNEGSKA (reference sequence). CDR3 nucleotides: TGCAGTGCTAGTCGGCAGCCCCAGCATTTT. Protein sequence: CSASRQPQHF.

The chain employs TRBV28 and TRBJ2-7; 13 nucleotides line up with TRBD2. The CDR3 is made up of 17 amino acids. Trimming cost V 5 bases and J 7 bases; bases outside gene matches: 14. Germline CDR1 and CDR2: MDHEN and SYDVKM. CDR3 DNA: TGTGCCAGCAGTCTCTTTTGGGGACTAGCGGGAAAAAGGGAGCAGTACTTC. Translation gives CASSLFWGLAGKREQYF.

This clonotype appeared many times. In nucleotides, the CDR3 is TGCAGTGCTAGAGCCTCCCTTCGGGGGGCGGGAAACTATGGCTACACCTTC. Amino acids: CSARASLRGAGNYGYTF. The chain uses TRBV20-1 and TRBJ1-2; tentatively, D is TRBD1 (6 bases). Trimming cost V 1 base and J 2 bases, with 20 bases left between them. The CDR3 is made up of 17 amino acids. The germline gives CDR1 DFQATT, CDR2 SNEGSKA (reference sequence).

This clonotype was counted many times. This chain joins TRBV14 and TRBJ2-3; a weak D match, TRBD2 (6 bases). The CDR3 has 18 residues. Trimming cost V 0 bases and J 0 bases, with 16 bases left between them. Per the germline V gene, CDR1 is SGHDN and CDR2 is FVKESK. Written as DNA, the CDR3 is TGTGCCAGCAGCCAAGATAGATATCTAGCGCCAAGCACAGATACGCAGTATTTT. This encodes CASSQDRYLAPSTDTQYF.

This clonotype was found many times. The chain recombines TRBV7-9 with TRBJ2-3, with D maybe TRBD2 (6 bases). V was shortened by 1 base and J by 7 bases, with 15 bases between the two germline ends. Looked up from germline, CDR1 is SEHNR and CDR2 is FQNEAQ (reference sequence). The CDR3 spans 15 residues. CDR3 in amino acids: CASSLEGGVLHTQYF. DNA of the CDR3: TGTGCCAGCAGCTTAGAGGGAGGAGTCCTTCATACGCAGTATTTT.

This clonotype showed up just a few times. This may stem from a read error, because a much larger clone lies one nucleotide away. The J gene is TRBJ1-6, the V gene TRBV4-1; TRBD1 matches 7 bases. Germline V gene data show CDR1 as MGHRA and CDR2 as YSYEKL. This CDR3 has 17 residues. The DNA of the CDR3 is TGCGCCAGCAGCCTAGGACAGGCAAGGTCCTGTAATTCACCCCTCCACTTT. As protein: CASSLGQARSCNSPLHF.

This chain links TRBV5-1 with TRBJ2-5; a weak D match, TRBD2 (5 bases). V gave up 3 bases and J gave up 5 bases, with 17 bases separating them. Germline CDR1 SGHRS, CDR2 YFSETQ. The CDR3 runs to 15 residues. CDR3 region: CASSSPEGSGETQYF. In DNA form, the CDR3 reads TGCGCCAGCAGCTCTCCTGAGGGTTCCGGGGAGACCCAGTACTTC.

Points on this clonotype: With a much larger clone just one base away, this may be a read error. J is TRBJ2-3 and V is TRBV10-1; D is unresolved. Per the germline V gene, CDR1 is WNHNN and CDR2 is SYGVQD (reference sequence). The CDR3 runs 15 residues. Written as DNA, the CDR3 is TGCGCCAACAGTGAGTCTGGACGGGGCACAGATACGCAGTATTTT. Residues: CANSESGRGTDTQYF.

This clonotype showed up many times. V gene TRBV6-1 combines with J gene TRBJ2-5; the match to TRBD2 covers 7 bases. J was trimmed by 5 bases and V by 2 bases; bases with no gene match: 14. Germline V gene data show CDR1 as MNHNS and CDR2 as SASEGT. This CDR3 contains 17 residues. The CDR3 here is CASSELYGAGTGETQYF. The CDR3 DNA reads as TGTGCCAGCAGTGAACTCTACGGAGCGGGGACGGGGGAGACCCAGTACTTC.

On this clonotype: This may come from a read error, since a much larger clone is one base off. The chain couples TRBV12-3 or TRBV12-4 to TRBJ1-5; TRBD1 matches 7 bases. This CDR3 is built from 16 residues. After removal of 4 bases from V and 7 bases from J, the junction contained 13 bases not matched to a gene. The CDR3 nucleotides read TGTGCCAGCAGTTCTTCTCCGGCGACAGGGAAACAGCCCCAGCATTTT. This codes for CASSSSPATGKQPQHF.

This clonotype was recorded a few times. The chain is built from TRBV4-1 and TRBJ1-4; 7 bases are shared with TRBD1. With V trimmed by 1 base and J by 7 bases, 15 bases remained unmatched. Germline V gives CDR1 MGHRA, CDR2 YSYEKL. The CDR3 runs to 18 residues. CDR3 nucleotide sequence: TGCGCCAGCAGCCAAGGGGAAGGGGGCCGGGGCCTTCTTGAAAAACTGTTTTTT. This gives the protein CASSQGEGGRGLLEKLFF.

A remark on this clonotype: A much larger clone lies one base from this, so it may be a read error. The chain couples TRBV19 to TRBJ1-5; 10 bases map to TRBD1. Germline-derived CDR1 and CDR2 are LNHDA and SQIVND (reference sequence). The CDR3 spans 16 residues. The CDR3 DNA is TGTGCCAGTACCCTTCGACAGGGGGCCTCCAATCAGCCCCGGCATTTT. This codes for CASTLRQGASNQPRHF.

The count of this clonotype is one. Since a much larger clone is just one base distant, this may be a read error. CDR3 loop: CASRLGQGSYEQYF. The CDR3 nucleotides read TGCGCCAGCCGCCTTGGTCAGGGATCCTACGAGCAGTACTTC. The chain joins TRBV5-1 to TRBJ2-7, with a weak D call TRBD1 (5 bases). This CDR3 comprises 14 residues. Per the germline V gene, CDR1 is SGHRS and CDR2 is YFSETQ. The V end was cut by 7 bases, the J end by 1 base, with 15 bases between. Full variable domain (missing parts from reference TRBV5-1 and TRBJ2-7): KAGVTQTPRYLIKTRGQQVTLSCSPISGHRSVSWYQQTPGQGLQFLFEYFSETQRNKGNFPGRFSGRQFSNSRSEMNVSTLELGDSALYLCASRLGQGSYEQYFGPGTRLTVT.

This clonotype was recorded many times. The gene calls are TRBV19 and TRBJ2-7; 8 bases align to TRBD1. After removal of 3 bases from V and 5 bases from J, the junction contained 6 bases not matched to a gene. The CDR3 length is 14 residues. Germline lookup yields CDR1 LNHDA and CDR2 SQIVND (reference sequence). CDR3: CASSISGGANEQYF. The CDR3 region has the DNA TGTGCCAGTAGTATCTCAGGGGGCGCCAACGAGCAGTACTTC.

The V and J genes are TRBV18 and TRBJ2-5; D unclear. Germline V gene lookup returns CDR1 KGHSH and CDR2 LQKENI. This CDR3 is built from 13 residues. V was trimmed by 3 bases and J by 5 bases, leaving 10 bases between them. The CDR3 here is CASSPQEYETQYF. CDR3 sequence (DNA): TGTGCCAGCTCACCTCAGGAATATGAGACCCAGTACTTC.

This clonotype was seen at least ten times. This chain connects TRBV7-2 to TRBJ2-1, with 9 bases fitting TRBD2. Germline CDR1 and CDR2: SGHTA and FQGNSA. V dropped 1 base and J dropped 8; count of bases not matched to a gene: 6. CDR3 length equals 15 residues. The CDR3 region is CASSLGGTSRYEQFF. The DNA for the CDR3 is TGTGCCAGCAGCTTAGGTGGGACTAGCAGGTATGAGCAGTTCTTC.

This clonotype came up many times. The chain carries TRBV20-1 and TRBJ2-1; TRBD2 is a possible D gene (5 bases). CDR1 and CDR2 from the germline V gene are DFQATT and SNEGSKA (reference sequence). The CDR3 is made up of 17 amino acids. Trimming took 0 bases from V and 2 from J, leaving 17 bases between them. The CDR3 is CSARDVPTSTPYNEQFF. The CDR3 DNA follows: TGCAGTGCTAGAGATGTGCCAACTAGTACTCCCTACAATGAGCAGTTCTTC.

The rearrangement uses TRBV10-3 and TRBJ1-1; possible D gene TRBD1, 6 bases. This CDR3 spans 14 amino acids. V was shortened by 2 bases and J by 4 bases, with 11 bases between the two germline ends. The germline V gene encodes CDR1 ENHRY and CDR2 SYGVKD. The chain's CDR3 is CAISENRVLTEAFF. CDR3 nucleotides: TGTGCCATCAGTGAGAACAGGGTCCTCACTGAAGCTTTCTTT.

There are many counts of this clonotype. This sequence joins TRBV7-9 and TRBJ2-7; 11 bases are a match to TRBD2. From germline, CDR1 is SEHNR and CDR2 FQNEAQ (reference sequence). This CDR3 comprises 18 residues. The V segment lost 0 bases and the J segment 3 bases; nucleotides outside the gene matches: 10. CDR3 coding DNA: TGTGCCAGCAGCTTAGCGCCCCGGGCTAGCGGGAGGTACTACGAGCAGTACTTC. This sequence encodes CASSLAPRASGRYYEQYF.

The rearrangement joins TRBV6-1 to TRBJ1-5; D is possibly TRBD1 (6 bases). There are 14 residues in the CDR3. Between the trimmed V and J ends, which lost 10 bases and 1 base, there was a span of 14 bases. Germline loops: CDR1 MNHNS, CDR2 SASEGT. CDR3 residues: CANRNGQSNQPQHF. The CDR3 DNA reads TGTGCCAACAGAAACGGACAGAGCAATCAGCCCCAGCATTTT.

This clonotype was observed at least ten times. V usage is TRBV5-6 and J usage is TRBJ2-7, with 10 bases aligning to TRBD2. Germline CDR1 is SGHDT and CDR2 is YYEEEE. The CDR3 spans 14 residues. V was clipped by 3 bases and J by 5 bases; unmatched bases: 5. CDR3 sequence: CASSSSGSLNEQYF. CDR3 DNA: TGTGCCAGCAGCTCTAGCGGGAGTTTAAACGAGCAGTACTTC.

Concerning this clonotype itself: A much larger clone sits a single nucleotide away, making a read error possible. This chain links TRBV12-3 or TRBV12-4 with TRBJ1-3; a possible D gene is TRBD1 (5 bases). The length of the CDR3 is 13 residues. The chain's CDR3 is CASSRDTGSTIYF. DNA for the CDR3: TGTGCCAGCAGCAGGGATACTGGAAGCACCATATATTTT.

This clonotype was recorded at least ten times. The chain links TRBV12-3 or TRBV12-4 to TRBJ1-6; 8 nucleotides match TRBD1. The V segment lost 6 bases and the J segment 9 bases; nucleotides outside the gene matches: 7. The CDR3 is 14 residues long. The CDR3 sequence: CASRRTGKGSPLHF. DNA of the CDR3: TGTGCCAGCAGACGGACAGGGAAGGGTTCACCCCTCCACTTT.

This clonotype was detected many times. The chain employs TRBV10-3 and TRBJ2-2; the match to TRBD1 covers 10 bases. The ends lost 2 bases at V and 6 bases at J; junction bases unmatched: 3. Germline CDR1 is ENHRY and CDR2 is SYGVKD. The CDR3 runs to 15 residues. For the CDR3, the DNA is TGTGCCATCAGTGAGGGGACAGGGGTAGCCGGGGAGCTGTTTTTT. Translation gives CAISEGTGVAGELFF.

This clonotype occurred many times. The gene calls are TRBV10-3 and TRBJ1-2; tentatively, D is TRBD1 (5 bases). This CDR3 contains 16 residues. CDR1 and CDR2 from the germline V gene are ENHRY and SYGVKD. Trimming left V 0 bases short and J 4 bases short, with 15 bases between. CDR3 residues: CAISESLTGRTYGYTF. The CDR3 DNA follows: TGTGCCATCAGTGAGTCCCTTACGGGACGGACCTATGGCTACACCTTC.